One sample yielded the 14 T cell receptor beta chains listed below, sequenced in a study of T cell responses to AZD1222 COVID-19 vaccine. Only in-frame clones appear in the TCRdb table, and some are missing; sequencing was by immunoSEQ multiplex PCR. This table holds tens of thousands of clones, about 89% found once. Specimen: peripheral blood, collected 28 days after the second AZD1222 dose. The source of these receptors is an adult who received the AZD1222 COVID-19 vaccine.

The chain has TRBV27 and TRBJ2-7; D unclear. Germline-derived CDR1 and CDR2 are MNHEY and SMNVEV (reference sequence). V gave up 6 bases and J gave up 2 bases, with 17 bases separating them. The CDR3 is 15 amino acids. CDR3 nucleotide sequence: TGTGCCAGCAGCCGTCGACGGAGCCTAGCCTACGAGCAGTACTTC. Protein product: CASSRRRSLAYEQYF.

This chain uses TRBV18 with TRBJ2-3; TRBD2 is a possible D gene (6 bases). The CDR3 totals 16 residues. CDR1 KGHSH and CDR2 LQKENI come from the germline V gene. The V and J ends lost 0 bases and 1 base respectively, with 11 bases between them. The CDR3 loop reads CASSPPAWEGTDTQYF. CDR3 nucleotides: TGTGCCAGCTCACCACCGGCGTGGGAGGGCACAGATACGCAGTATTTT.

The chain joins TRBV2 to TRBJ2-3, with D possibly being TRBD1 (6 bases). CDR1 and CDR2 from the germline V gene are SNHLY and FYNNEI. The ends were cut back, 6 bases at V and 8 bases at J, with 18 bases in the middle. The length of the CDR3 is 14 residues. This CDR3 reads CASSARQGPSTQYF. The CDR3 region has the DNA TGTGCCAGCAGCGCCCGTCAGGGGCCCAGTACGCAGTATTTT. Variable domain in full (rest from reference TRBV2 and TRBJ2-3): EPEVTQTPSHQVTQMGQEVILRCVPISNHLYFYWYRQILGQKVEFLVSFYNNEISEKSEIFDDQFSVERPDGSNFTLKIRSTKLEDSAMYFCASSARQGPSTQYFGPGTRLTVL.

This rearrangement joins TRBV3-1 (or the pseudogene TRBV3-2) to TRBJ2-7; a possible D gene is TRBD1 (6 bases). Germline loops: CDR1 LGHDT, CDR2 YNNKEL (reference sequence). The ends were cut back, 0 bases at V and 7 bases at J, with 13 bases in the middle. This CDR3 comprises 14 residues. CDR3 loop: CASSQDRQGREQYF. As DNA, the CDR3 is TGTGCCAGCAGCCAAGATCGGCAGGGGAGAGAGCAGTACTTC.

The rearrangement joins TRBV28 to TRBJ1-4, with D unresolved. Germline CDR1 and CDR2: MDHEN and SYDVKM. Trimming pared 8 bases from V and 4 bases from J, leaving 8 bases between. This CDR3 contains 12 residues. DNA of the CDR3: TGTGCCAGCCGGCAAGTTAATGAAAAACTGTTTTTT. It codes for CASRQVNEKLFF. Supplemented by reference TRBV28 and TRBJ1-4, the full variable domain reads DVKVTQSSRYLVKRTGEKVFLECVQDMDHENMFWYRQDPGLGLRLIYFSYDVKMKEKGDIPEGYSVSREKKERFSLILESASTNQTSMYLCASRQVNEKLFFGSGTQLSVL.

J is TRBJ2-4 and V is TRBV9, with no clear D. The CDR3 is 12 amino acids. Trimming removed 3 bases from V and 8 bases from J, with 9 bases in between. Germline lookup yields CDR1 SGDLS and CDR2 YYNGEE. CDR3 amino acids: CASSGEGDIQYF. The CDR3 coding sequence is TGTGCCAGCAGCGGAGAAGGAGACATTCAGTACTTC.

This clone showed up just a few times. V gene TRBV19 combines with J gene TRBJ1-1; TRBD1 agrees at 12 bases. CDR1 and CDR2 from the germline V gene are LNHDA and SQIVND (reference sequence). This CDR3 is 16 amino acids long. Losses at the gene ends were 3 bases for V and 1 base for J; bases not matched to a gene: 3. In DNA form, the CDR3 reads TGTGCCAGTAGTATTCGGGACAGGGGGCCGAACACTGAAGCTTTCTTT. Protein sequence: CASSIRDRGPNTEAFF. Using reference TRBV19 and TRBJ1-1 for the parts outside the CDR3, the full variable domain is DGGITQSPKYLFRKEGQNVTLSCEQNLNHDAMYWYRQDPGQGLRLIYYSQIVNDFQKGDIAEGYSVSREKKESFPLTVTSAQKNPTAFYLCASSIRDRGPNTEAFFGQGTRLTVV.

The chain links TRBV3-1 (or the pseudogene TRBV3-2) to TRBJ1-2; D remains ambiguous. Germline V CDR1 and CDR2: LGHDT, YNNKEL (reference sequence). The V and J ends lost 0 bases and 4 bases respectively, with 15 bases between them. The CDR3 spans 16 residues. The chain's CDR3 is CASSQDSRNPFYGYTF. CDR3 in DNA: TGTGCCAGCAGCCAAGATTCACGTAACCCCTTCTATGGCTACACCTTC.

This clone was counted once. This chain joins TRBV29-1 and TRBJ1-3, with D hard to call. The V end lost 5 bases, the J end lost 1 base, and 9 bases lay between the germline ends. CDR3 length equals 13 residues. CDR1 is SQVTM, CDR2 ANQGSEA, per germline. CDR3 residues: CSVSGSSGNTIYF. In DNA form, the CDR3 reads TGCAGCGTTAGCGGCAGTTCTGGAAACACCATATATTTT.

The rearrangement links TRBV19 to TRBJ1-5; 9 nucleotides line up with TRBD1. This CDR3 is built from 15 residues. Trimming removed 5 bases from V and 5 bases from J; junction bases left unmatched: 7. CDR1 LNHDA and CDR2 SQIVND come from the germline V gene (reference sequence). CDR3 protein: CASSWGTGLDQPQHF. The CDR3 nucleotides read TGTGCCAGTAGTTGGGGGACAGGGTTGGATCAGCCCCAGCATTTT. Full variable domain (outside the CDR3, taken from reference TRBV19 and TRBJ1-5): DGGITQSPKYLFRKEGQNVTLSCEQNLNHDAMYWYRQDPGQGLRLIYYSQIVNDFQKGDIAEGYSVSREKKESFPLTVTSAQKNPTAFYLCASSWGTGLDQPQHFGDGTRLSIL.

The J gene is TRBJ1-2, the V gene TRBV10-3, with a tentative D call TRBD1 (5 bases). CDR1 ENHRY and CDR2 SYGVKD come from the germline V gene. V gave up 0 bases and J gave up 3 bases, with 8 bases separating them. This CDR3 comprises 14 residues. The CDR3 DNA reads as TGTGCCATCAGTGAGTCATCAGGGTACTATGGCTACACCTTC. Protein: CAISESSGYYGYTF.

This sequence joins TRBV7-2 and TRBJ1-5; maybe TRBD1 (6 bases). The V end lost 5 bases, the J end lost 9 bases, and 17 bases lay between the germline ends. This CDR3 is 14 amino acids long. Germline V gene lookup returns CDR1 SGHTA and CDR2 FQGNSA. The CDR3 sequence is CASSKRDIRGPQHF. CDR3 DNA: TGTGCCAGCAGCAAAAGGGACATTCGTGGGCCCCAGCATTTT.

The chain carries TRBV10-3 and TRBJ2-1; TRBD2 matches 12 bases. The CDR3 loop spans 14 amino acids. CDR1 and CDR2 (germline): ENHRY, SYGVKD. J gave up 7 bases and V 6 bases, and 4 bases lay outside the gene matches. The CDR3 reads CAIRGLAGKNEQFF. The CDR3 DNA reads as TGTGCCATCAGAGGACTAGCGGGGAAGAATGAGCAGTTCTTC.

The V and J genes are TRBV15 and TRBJ2-5, with 7 bases identical to TRBD2. The germline CDR1 and CDR2 sequences are LNHNV and YYDKDF (reference sequence). CDR3 size: 14 residues. J lost 4 bases, V lost 1 base, and 3 bases had no gene match. CDR3 sequence (DNA): TGTGCCACCAGCAGAGGGGACTATGGAGAGACCCAGTACTTC. Translating it yields CATSRGDYGETQYF. The full variable domain, its missing parts supplied by reference TRBV15 and TRBJ2-5, is DAMVIQNPRYQVTQFGKPVTLSCSQTLNHNVMYWYQQKSSQAPKLLFHYYDKDFNNEADTPDNFQSRRPNTSFCFLDIRSPGLGDTAMYLCATSRGDYGETQYFGPGTRLLVL.